The 23 T cell receptor beta chains below were found in one sample sequenced in a study of T cell responses to AZD1222 COVID-19 vaccine. The data were produced by immunoSEQ multiplex PCR, yet TCRdb's version contains in-frame clones alone and is incomplete. The top ten hold about 3% of the sample, which has about 82,000 clones, roughly 90% seen once. Specimen: peripheral blood, collected 28 days after the second AZD1222 dose. These receptors were collected from an adult who received the AZD1222 COVID-19 vaccine.

The chain couples TRBV28 to TRBJ1-2, with D possibly being TRBD1 (6 bases). V shed 1 base and J shed 4 bases, with 13 bases lying between them. The CDR3 loop spans 15 amino acids. Germline V gene lookup returns CDR1 MDHEN and CDR2 SYDVKM. This CDR3 reads CASSLYGGRSYGYTF. DNA of the CDR3: TGTGCCAGCAGTTTATATGGGGGGCGGAGCTATGGCTACACCTTC.

The rearrangement joins TRBV10-3 to TRBJ2-5, with D possibly being TRBD1 or TRBD2 (5 bases each). Between the trimmed V and J ends, which lost 2 bases and 3 bases, there was a span of 7 bases. This CDR3 has 13 residues. Germline V lookup: CDR1 ENHRY, CDR2 SYGVKD. The CDR3 reads CAISEGGEETQYF. CDR3 nucleotides: TGTGCCATCAGTGAGGGGGGTGAAGAGACCCAGTACTTC.

The chain carries TRBV18 and TRBJ1-2; TRBD1 matches at 9 bases. CDR1 and CDR2 (germline): KGHSH, LQKENI. V gave up 2 bases and J gave up 6 bases; unmatched junction bases: 10. The CDR3 spans 16 residues. The CDR3 spells CASSPGTGRMEDGYTF. CDR3 coding DNA: TGTGCCAGCTCACCAGGGACAGGGCGTATGGAGGATGGCTACACCTTC. Looking up the rest from reference TRBV18 and TRBJ1-2 gives the full variable domain: NAGVMQNPRHLVRRRGQEARLRCSPMKGHSHVYWYRQLPEEGLKFMVYLQKENIIDESGMPKERFSAEFPKEGPSILRIQQVVRGDSAAYFCASSPGTGRMEDGYTFGSGTRLTVV.

The chain uses TRBV13 and TRBJ2-3, with D possibly matching TRBD1 (6 bases). Trimming stripped 4 bases from V and 5 bases from J, with 7 bases between. Germline values: CDR1 PRHDT, CDR2 FYEKMQ (reference sequence). This CDR3 contains 12 residues. CDR3 sequence: CASSSGEDTQYF. CDR3 sequence (DNA): TGTGCCAGCAGCTCAGGGGAAGATACGCAGTATTTT.

The rearrangement links TRBV4-1 to TRBJ2-2, with a tentative D call TRBD1 (5 bases). Trimming cost V 0 bases and J 1 base, with 9 bases left between them. CDR3 length equals 16 residues. Germline V lookup: CDR1 MGHRA, CDR2 YSYEKL. The CDR3 region is CASSQDTGLNTGELFF. The CDR3 DNA is TGCGCCAGCAGCCAAGATACAGGATTGAACACCGGGGAGCTGTTTTTT.

The chain joins TRBV6-5 to TRBJ2-2; D perhaps matches TRBD2 (5 bases). Between the trimmed V and J ends, which lost 4 bases and 7 bases, there was a span of 13 bases. Germline lookup yields CDR1 MNHEY and CDR2 SVGAGI. The CDR3 totals 14 residues. The CDR3 nucleotides are TGTGCCAGCAGTTCACACGGGGAACGCGGGGAGCTGTTTTTT. Translation gives CASSSHGERGELFF.

The chain employs TRBV7-2 and TRBJ2-3, with 13 bases matching TRBD2. This CDR3 is 15 amino acids long. Per the germline V gene, CDR1 is SGHTA and CDR2 is FQGNSA. After removal of 3 bases from V and 4 bases from J, the junction contained 1 base not matched to a gene. CDR3 loop: CASSFGLAGADTQYF. CDR3 sequence (DNA): TGTGCCAGCAGCTTCGGACTAGCGGGGGCAGATACGCAGTATTTT.

The chain combines TRBV29-1 with TRBJ2-3, with D maybe TRBD1 (6 bases). This CDR3 is built from 12 residues. The V gene lost 6 bases and the J gene lost 6 bases, with 13 bases spanning the gap. The germline V gene encodes CDR1 SQVTM and CDR2 ANQGSEA. CDR3 sequence reads: CSVARGADTQYF. CDR3 DNA sequence: TGCAGCGTAGCCAGGGGAGCGGATACGCAGTATTTT.

This clone was seen only a few times. The chain combines TRBV3-1 (or the pseudogene TRBV3-2) with TRBJ2-7; 10 bases map to TRBD2. This CDR3 spans 16 amino acids. Looked up from germline, CDR1 is LGHDT and CDR2 is YNNKEL (reference sequence). J gave up 2 bases and V 4 bases, and 8 bases lay outside the gene matches. CDR3 DNA sequence: TGTGCCAGCAGCCGCTCTAGCGGGGGAAGTACCTACGAGCAGTACTTC. It is translated as CASSRSSGGSTYEQYF.

V is TRBV5-4 and J is TRBJ1-1; no clear D gene. The CDR3 has 12 amino acids. CDR1 is SGHNT and CDR2 is YYREEE in the germline V gene (reference sequence). Trimming stripped 4 bases from V and 7 bases from J, with 11 bases between. The CDR3 DNA sequence: TGTGCCAGCAGCCCCCGGGGAAGTGAAGCTTTCTTT. Translated: CASSPRGSEAFF.

The chain employs TRBV15 and TRBJ2-3; D ambiguous. V lost 5 bases to trimming and J lost 0 bases, with 18 bases between them. The CDR3 has 17 residues. Germline CDR1 LNHNV, CDR2 YYDKDF (reference sequence). The CDR3 nucleotides are TGTGCCACCAGCCCCCATCTCGGAAGAGCGAGCACAGATACGCAGTATTTT. It codes for CATSPHLGRASTDTQYF.

This clone was detected only once. The gene calls are TRBV6-2 or TRBV6-3 and TRBJ1-1, with 8 nucleotides matching TRBD1. J lost 8 bases, V lost 6 bases, and 5 bases had no gene match. The germline gives CDR1 MNHEY, CDR2 SVGEGT. CDR3 length equals 12 residues. The CDR3 nucleotides are TGTGCCAGCAGCACTAGACAGGGGGAAGCTTTCTTT. Translated: CASSTRQGEAFF.

The chain has TRBV28 and TRBJ1-2, with TRBD1 as a possible D gene (6 bases). CDR3 length: 14 residues. From germline, CDR1 is MDHEN and CDR2 SYDVKM. With 5 bases removed from V and 4 bases from J, the gap between germline ends came to 14 bases. Here the CDR3 reads CASSTGRFPYGYTF. The DNA of the CDR3 is TGTGCCAGCAGTACAGGGAGATTCCCCTATGGCTACACCTTC.

The rearrangement joins TRBV28 to TRBJ2-7; D may be TRBD1 (8 bases). The CDR3 covers 14 residues. Germline-derived CDR1 and CDR2 are MDHEN and SYDVKM. Trimming took 5 bases from V and 4 from J, leaving 15 bases between them. The CDR3 reads CASSRGDRFYEQYF. As DNA, the CDR3 is TGTGCCAGCAGTCGGGGGGACAGGTTTTACGAGCAGTACTTC.

This sequence joins TRBV7-9 and TRBJ2-5; 7 nucleotides match TRBD1. The CDR3 length is 16 residues. Trimming at V came to 5 bases and at J to 2 bases, leaving 11 bases not matched to a gene. In germline, CDR1 is SEHNR, CDR2 FQNEAQ (reference sequence). The CDR3: CASSLLTDRRQETQYF. The CDR3 region has the DNA TGTGCCAGCAGCCTACTGACGGACAGGAGACAAGAGACCCAGTACTTC.

In the case of this clone: Different DNA sequences within this sample yield the same CDR3. The chain joins TRBV15 to TRBJ1-3; D unresolved. Trimming removed 0 bases from V and 0 bases from J, with 9 bases in between. Germline assignment: CDR1 LNHNV and CDR2 YYDKDF (reference sequence). The CDR3 is 16 residues long. The CDR3 sequence is CATSRDRGPSGNTIYF. Here the CDR3 DNA reads TGTGCCACCAGCAGAGATCGCGGTCCCTCTGGAAACACCATATATTTT.

This rearrangement joins TRBV6-2 or TRBV6-3 to TRBJ1-1; 9 nucleotides match TRBD1. From germline, CDR1 is MNHEY and CDR2 SVGEGT. V lost 5 bases and J lost 1; bases outside the gene matches: 5. CDR3 length: 15 amino acids. Here the CDR3 reads CASSAAGQGNTEAFF. CDR3 bases: TGTGCCAGCAGTGCGGCGGGACAGGGGAACACTGAAGCTTTCTTT.

This chain joins TRBV23-1 and TRBJ2-7, with D perhaps matching TRBD1 (6 bases). TRBV23-1 is marked as an open reading frame, function uncertain. The length of the CDR3 is 15 residues. V gave up 7 bases and J gave up 3 bases, with 19 bases separating them. CDR3 sequence (DNA): TGCGCCAGCATTTACGGACAGACCTTTAACTACGAGCAGTACTTC. Its translation: CASIYGQTFNYEQYF.

The gene calls are TRBV3-1 (or the pseudogene TRBV3-2) and TRBJ1-1; D possibly corresponds to TRBD1 (6 bases). This CDR3 region has 16 residues. Trimming shortened V by 2 bases and J by 6 bases, and 19 bases separated the two germline ends. The V gene's germline CDR1 is LGHDT and CDR2 YNNKEL (reference sequence). The CDR3 bases are TGTGCCAGCAGCCAATGGGTCACTACGACAGGCCCTGAAGCTTTCTTT. Protein: CASSQWVTTTGPEAFF.

The chain has TRBV11-1 and TRBJ2-3; D is possibly TRBD1 (6 bases). Germline V lookup: CDR1 SGHAT, CDR2 FQDESV (reference sequence). The V gene lost 1 base and the J gene lost 1 base, with 9 bases spanning the gap. The CDR3 sequence is 15 residues long. CDR3 bases: TGTGCCAGCAGCTTAGGGGGGCGCCGCACAGATACGCAGTATTTT. Its translation: CASSLGGRRTDTQYF.

About this clone itself: A junction boundary mismatches the germline segment, possibly from a read error. This chain joins TRBV5-1 and TRBJ2-5; 8 bases map to TRBD2. Looked up from germline, CDR1 is SGHRS and CDR2 is YFSETQ. This CDR3 spans 16 amino acids. CDR3 nucleotide sequence: TGCGCCAGCAGTTTGGGGGCGGGGGGCAACCAAGAGACCCAGTACTTC. Its protein is CASSLGAGGNQETQYF.

The CDR3 nucleotides read TGTGCCAGCAGCCAACCCCGACAGAGCTATGGCTACACCTTC. The encoded protein is CASSQPRQSYGYTF. This sequence joins TRBV4-2 and TRBJ1-2; possible D gene TRBD1, 5 bases. Trimming shortened V by 2 bases and J by 4 bases, and 11 bases separated the two germline ends. Germline values: CDR1 LGHNA, CDR2 YNFKEQ. This CDR3 has 14 residues.

This chain connects TRBV5-4 to TRBJ2-5; no reliable D call. V lost 6 bases, J lost 5 bases, and 17 bases lay in between. The CDR3 totals 14 residues. Germline CDR1 SGHNT, CDR2 YYREEE (reference sequence). The CDR3 DNA follows: TGTGCCAGCACCCCGCTCGGGCTACCTGAGACCCAGTACTTC. This sequence encodes CASTPLGLPETQYF.